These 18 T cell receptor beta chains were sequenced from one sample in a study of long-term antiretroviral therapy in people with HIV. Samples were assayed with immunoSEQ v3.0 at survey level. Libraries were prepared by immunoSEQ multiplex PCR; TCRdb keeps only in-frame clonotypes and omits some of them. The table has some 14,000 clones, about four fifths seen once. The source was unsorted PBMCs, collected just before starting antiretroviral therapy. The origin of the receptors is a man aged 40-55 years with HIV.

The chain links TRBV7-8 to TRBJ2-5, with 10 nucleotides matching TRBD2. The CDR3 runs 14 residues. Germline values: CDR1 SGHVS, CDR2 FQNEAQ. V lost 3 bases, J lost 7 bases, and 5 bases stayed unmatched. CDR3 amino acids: CASSFRASGGTQYF. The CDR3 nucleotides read TGTGCCAGCAGCTTTAGGGCTAGCGGGGGGACCCAGTACTTC.

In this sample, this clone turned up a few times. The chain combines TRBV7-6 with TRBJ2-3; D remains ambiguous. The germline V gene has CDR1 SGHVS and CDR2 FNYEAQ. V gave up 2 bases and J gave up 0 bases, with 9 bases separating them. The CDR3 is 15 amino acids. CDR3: CASSLLRRSTDTQYF. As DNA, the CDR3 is TGTGCCAGCAGCTTATTACGCCGTAGCACAGATACGCAGTATTTT.

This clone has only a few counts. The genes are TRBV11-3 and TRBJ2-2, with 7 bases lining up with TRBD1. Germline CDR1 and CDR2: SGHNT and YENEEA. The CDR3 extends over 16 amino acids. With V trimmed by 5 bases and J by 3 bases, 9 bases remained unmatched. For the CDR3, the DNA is TGTGCCAGCAGCAATCAGGGGGTATTGGACACCGGGGAGCTGTTTTTT. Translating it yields CASSNQGVLDTGELFF.

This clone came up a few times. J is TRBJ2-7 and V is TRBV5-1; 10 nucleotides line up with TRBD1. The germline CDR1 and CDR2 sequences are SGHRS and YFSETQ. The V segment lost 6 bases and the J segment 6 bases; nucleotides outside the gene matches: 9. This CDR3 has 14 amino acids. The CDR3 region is CASTLGQGVGEQYF. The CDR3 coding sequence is TGCGCCAGCACTCTCGGACAGGGGGTTGGCGAGCAGTACTTC.

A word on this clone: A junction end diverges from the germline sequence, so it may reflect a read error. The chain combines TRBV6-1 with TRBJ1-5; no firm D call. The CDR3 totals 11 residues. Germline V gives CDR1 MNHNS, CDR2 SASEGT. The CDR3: CASNENQPQHF. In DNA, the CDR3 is TGTGCCAGCAATGAAAATCAGCCCCAGCATTTT.

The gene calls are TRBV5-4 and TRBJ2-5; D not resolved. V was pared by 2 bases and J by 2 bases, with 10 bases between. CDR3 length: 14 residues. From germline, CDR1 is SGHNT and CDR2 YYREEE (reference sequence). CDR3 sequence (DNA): TGTGCCAGCAGCTTCAGCCTTATACAAGAGACCCAGTACTTC. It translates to CASSFSLIQETQYF. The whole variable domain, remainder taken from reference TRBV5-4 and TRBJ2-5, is ETGVTQSPTHLIKTRGQQVTLRCSSQSGHNTVSWYQQALGQGPQFIFQYYREEENGRGNFPPRFSGLQFPNYSSELNVNALELDDSALYLCASSFSLIQETQYFGPGTRLLVL.

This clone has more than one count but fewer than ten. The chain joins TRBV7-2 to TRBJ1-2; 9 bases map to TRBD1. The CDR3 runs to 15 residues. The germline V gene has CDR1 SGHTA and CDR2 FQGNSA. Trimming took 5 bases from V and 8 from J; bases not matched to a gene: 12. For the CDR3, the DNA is TGTGCCAGCAGCCGGCTAGGGACAGGGAGCGTAGGCTACACCTTC. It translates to CASSRLGTGSVGYTF.

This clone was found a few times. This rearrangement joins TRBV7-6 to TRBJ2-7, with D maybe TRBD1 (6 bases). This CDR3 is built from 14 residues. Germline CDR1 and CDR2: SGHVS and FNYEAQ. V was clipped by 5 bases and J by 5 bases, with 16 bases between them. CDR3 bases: TGTGCCAGCAGCCGATTACCAGGGGCCGACGAGCAGTACTTC. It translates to CASSRLPGADEQYF.

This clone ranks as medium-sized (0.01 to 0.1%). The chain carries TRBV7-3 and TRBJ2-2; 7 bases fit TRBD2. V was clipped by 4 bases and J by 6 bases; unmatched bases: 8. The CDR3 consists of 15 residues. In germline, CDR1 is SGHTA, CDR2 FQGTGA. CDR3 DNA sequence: TGTGCCAGCAGCTCCGGACTAGAAGGGGCCGGGGAGCTGTTTTTT. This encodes CASSSGLEGAGELFF.

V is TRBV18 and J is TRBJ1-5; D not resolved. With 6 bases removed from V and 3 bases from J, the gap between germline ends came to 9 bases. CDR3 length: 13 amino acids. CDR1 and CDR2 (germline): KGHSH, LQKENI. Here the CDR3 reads CASSWENNQPQHF. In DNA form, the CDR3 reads TGTGCCAGCTCCTGGGAGAACAATCAGCCCCAGCATTTT. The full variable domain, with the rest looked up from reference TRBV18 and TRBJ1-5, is NAGVMQNPRHLVRRRGQEARLRCSPMKGHSHVYWYRQLPEEGLKFMVYLQKENIIDESGMPKERFSAEFPKEGPSILRIQQVVRGDSAAYFCASSWENNQPQHFGDGTRLSIL.

CDR3 in amino acids: CASSVAPGSGNTIYF. CDR3 bases: TGTGCCAGCAGCGTAGCTCCAGGGAGCGGAAACACCATATATTTT. The gene calls are TRBV9 and TRBJ1-3; D is perhaps TRBD1 (5 bases). Trimming cost V 0 bases and J 4 bases, with 11 bases left between them. In germline, CDR1 is SGDLS, CDR2 YYNGEE. The CDR3 loop spans 15 amino acids.

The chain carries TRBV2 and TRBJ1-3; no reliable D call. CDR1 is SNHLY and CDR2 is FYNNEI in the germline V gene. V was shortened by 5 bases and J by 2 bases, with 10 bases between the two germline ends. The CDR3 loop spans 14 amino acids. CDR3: CASSSEFTGNTIYF. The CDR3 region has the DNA TGTGCCAGCAGTTCCGAGTTCACTGGAAACACCATATATTTT. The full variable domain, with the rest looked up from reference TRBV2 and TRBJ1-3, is EPEVTQTPSHQVTQMGQEVILRCVPISNHLYFYWYRQILGQKVEFLVSFYNNEISEKSEIFDDQFSVERPDGSNFTLKIRSTKLEDSAMYFCASSSEFTGNTIYFGEGSWLTVV.

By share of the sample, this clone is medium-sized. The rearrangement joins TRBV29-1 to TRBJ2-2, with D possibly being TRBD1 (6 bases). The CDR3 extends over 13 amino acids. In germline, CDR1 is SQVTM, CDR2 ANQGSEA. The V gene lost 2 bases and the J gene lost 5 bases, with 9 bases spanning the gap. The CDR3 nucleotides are TGCAGCGTTGAAAGGGGGAAAACCGGGGAGCTGTTTTTT. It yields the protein CSVERGKTGELFF.

The CDR3, as DNA: TGTGCCAGTAGTATAGGGAACAGGGGGGGAGATACGCAGTATTTT. Translated, it gives CASSIGNRGGDTQYF. This sequence joins TRBV19 and TRBJ2-3; tentatively, D is TRBD1 (8 bases). Trimming removed 1 base at V and 5 bases at J, with 13 bases between. In germline, CDR1 is LNHDA, CDR2 SQIVND (reference sequence). This CDR3 is built from 15 residues.

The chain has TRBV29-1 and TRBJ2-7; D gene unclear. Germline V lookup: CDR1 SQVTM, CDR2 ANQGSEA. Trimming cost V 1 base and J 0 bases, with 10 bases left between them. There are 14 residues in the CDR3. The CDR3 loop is CSVEVQDSSYEQYF. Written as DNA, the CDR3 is TGCAGCGTTGAAGTCCAGGATAGCTCCTACGAGCAGTACTTC.

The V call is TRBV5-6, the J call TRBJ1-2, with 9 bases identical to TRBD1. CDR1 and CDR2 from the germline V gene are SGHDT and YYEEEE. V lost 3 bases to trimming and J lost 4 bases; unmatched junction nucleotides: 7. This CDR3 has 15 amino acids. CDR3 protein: CASSSDRGEGYGYTF. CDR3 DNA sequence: TGTGCCAGCAGCTCGGACAGGGGCGAGGGCTATGGCTACACCTTC.

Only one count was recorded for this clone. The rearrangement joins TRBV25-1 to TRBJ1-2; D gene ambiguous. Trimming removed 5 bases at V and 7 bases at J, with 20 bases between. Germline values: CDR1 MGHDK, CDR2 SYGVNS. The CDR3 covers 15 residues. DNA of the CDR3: TGTGCCAGCAGTATCAGAGCCGACCCTCTATCTGGCTACACCTTC. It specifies CASSIRADPLSGYTF.

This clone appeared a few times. The CDR3 DNA follows: TGCGCCAGCACCAATGGGGGGACAGGCCCATCACCCCTCCACTTT. Its protein is CASTNGGTGPSPLHF. The chain employs TRBV5-1 and TRBJ1-6; 8 nucleotides line up with TRBD1. This CDR3 region has 15 residues. The ends lost 6 bases at V and 10 bases at J; junction bases unmatched: 12. Germline CDR1 is SGHRS and CDR2 is YFSETQ. Full variable domain (remainder filled in from reference TRBV5-1 and TRBJ1-6): KAGVTQTPRYLIKTRGQQVTLSCSPISGHRSVSWYQQTPGQGLQFLFEYFSETQRNKGNFPGRFSGRQFSNSRSEMNVSTLELGDSALYLCASTNGGTGPSPLHFGNGTRLTVT.